This TCR beta chain is from a study of blood T cell repertoires in COVID-19. Study information: The study drew acute and convalescent COVID-19 samples from the United States, Italy and Spain.

Authors' methods: Estimation of nucleated cell counts was performed using reference gene primer amplification. Produced via immunoSEQ multiplex PCR; TCRdb's table is partial and in-frame only. V and J calls plus clone size are reproduced from that table; the DNA served to infer D and trimming. In the table there are about 140,000 clones, roughly four fifths of which are singletons. J was trimmed by 6 bases and V by 8 bases; bases with no gene match: 9. The CDR3 loop spans 14 amino acids. From germline, CDR1 is MDHEN and CDR2 SYDVKM. The age range of participants was about 18 to 95 years, with residence in approximately 25 US areas. Participants' own reports of clinical history determined their cohort assignment.

The receptor was derived from a woman aged 45-65 years with acute COVID-19. The sample was PBMCs or T cells enriched from blood (not recorded which). The chain recombines TRBV28 with TRBJ1-4; 7 bases fit TRBD1. The CDR3 DNA reads TGTGCCAGCGGGCAGGGGGGCGCTCATGAAAAACTGTTTTTT. Protein: CASGQGGAHEKLFF.